The source of this T cell receptor beta chain is a study of cytomegalovirus exposure and HLA in healthy donors. Study-wide results and caveats: Available immune exposure information covered CMV serostatus only.

To note about this clone: Its target is unknown.

Trimming removed 3 bases from V and 3 bases from J, with 12 bases in between. Germline assignment: CDR1 SGDLS and CDR2 YYNGEE. The CDR3 is 14 amino acids. PCR primers comprised 60 Vbeta and 13 Jbeta primers. The table came from immunoSEQ multiplex PCR; TCRdb's copy has only in-frame clones and leaves some out. The data contain about 150,000 clones, 82% of them seen just once; the ten biggest clones take up under 8%. This TCR was sampled from a woman in her fifties or sixties in good health and CMV-seropositive. V is TRBV9 and J is TRBJ2-5; D is perhaps TRBD1 (7 bases). Sequenced sample: PBMCs. The CDR3 reads CASSARDSEETQYF. The CDR3 DNA follows: TGTGCCAGCAGCGCGCGGGACAGCGAAGAGACCCAGTACTTC.